One sample yielded the 19 T cell receptor beta chains listed below, sequenced in a study of OX40 agonist ivuxolimab in advanced cancers. Libraries were prepared through the immunoSEQ multiplex PCR assay. Entries here come from immuneACCESS through TCRdb and include only in-frame sequences with V and J called. Some clones fail to appear in such tables; in the studies checked, an unresolved V gene covers under half of the shortfall, and the cause of the remainder is unknown. This sample is represented by fewer than 75,000 clones; roughly 89% of them were singletons. Clones ranked in the top ten supply 0.6% to 0.7% of the sample. The source material was CD4+ or CD8+ T cells sorted from blood, sampled in a trial of the OX40 agonist ivuxolimab. These TCRs come from an adult with an advanced solid tumor such as melanoma, head and neck, liver or kidney cancer.

V and J are TRBV19 and TRBJ1-2; 9 nucleotides line up with TRBD1. The CDR3 is made up of 14 amino acids. Germline CDR1 and CDR2: LNHDA and SQIVND (reference sequence). V lost 1 base to trimming and J lost 8 bases; unmatched junction nucleotides: 5. The CDR3: CASSIGQGVGGYTF. DNA of the CDR3: TGTGCCAGTAGTATAGGACAGGGGGTAGGGGGCTACACCTTC.

As DNA, the CDR3 is TGCGCCAGCAGCTCGACCGGGCCAAATAATTCACCCCTCCACTTT. Its translation: CASSSTGPNNSPLHF. V gene TRBV5-1 combines with J gene TRBJ1-6; D not resolved. CDR3 length: 15 amino acids. Germline lookup yields CDR1 SGHRS and CDR2 YFSETQ. The germline V and J ends were trimmed by 3 bases and 5 bases, with 12 bases remaining between them.

This chain joins TRBV19 and TRBJ2-5; no definite D call. The CDR3 contains 15 residues. Trimming shortened V by 5 bases and J by 0 bases, and 13 bases separated the two germline ends. Germline CDR1 reads LNHDA; CDR2 reads SQIVND (reference sequence). CDR3 protein: CASSSEGINQETQYF. CDR3 coding DNA: TGTGCCAGTAGTTCTGAAGGAATCAACCAAGAGACCCAGTACTTC.

The chain joins TRBV2 to TRBJ2-1, with D tentatively TRBD2 (5 bases). The germline gives CDR1 SNHLY, CDR2 FYNNEI. This CDR3 has 13 amino acids. The ends were cut back, 4 bases at V and 4 bases at J, with 8 bases in the middle. This CDR3 reads CASSGGVYNEQFF. The CDR3 DNA follows: TGTGCCAGCAGTGGGGGAGTTTACAATGAGCAGTTCTTC.

The chain recombines TRBV6-1 with TRBJ1-2; no clear D. This CDR3 region has 12 residues. V was shortened by 11 bases and J by 5 bases, with 15 bases between the two germline ends. The germline CDR1 and CDR2 sequences are MNHNS and SASEGT. For the CDR3, the DNA is TGTGCCTTGGTCGTTGGTAATTATGGCTACACCTTC. Translating gives CALVVGNYGYTF.

The J gene is TRBJ1-4, the V gene TRBV6-5; 9 nucleotides match TRBD1. Looked up from germline, CDR1 is MNHEY and CDR2 is SVGAGI. This CDR3 contains 14 residues. V dropped 6 bases and J dropped 10; count of bases not matched to a gene: 9. The CDR3 reads CASSPGQGFVKLFF. The CDR3 DNA follows: TGTGCCAGCAGCCCGGGACAGGGCTTTGTAAAACTGTTTTTT.

This clone appeared a single time. The DNA is omitted, as the CDR3 cannot be located on it reliably, and the CDR3 follows TCRdb's listing. This sequence joins TRBV27 and TRBJ2-4; the D call in the table, TRBD1, was not verified against the DNA. The CDR3 region is 16 residues in length, termini included. The germline V gene encodes CDR1 MNHEY and CDR2 SMNVEV (reference sequence). The CDR3 here is CASSPWGQGTKNIRYF.

V is TRBV19 and J is TRBJ2-1; no reliable D call. CDR3 length: 13 residues. Germline assignment: CDR1 LNHDA and CDR2 SQIVND (reference sequence). Between the trimmed V and J ends, which lost 3 bases and 6 bases, there was a span of 9 bases. CDR3 DNA sequence: TGTGCCAGTAGTATTCTAGGAGTCAATGAGCAGTTCTTC. Amino acid sequence: CASSILGVNEQFF.

This chain links TRBV28 with TRBJ2-1; D uncertain. The CDR3 extends over 14 amino acids. Trimming shortened V by 5 bases and J by 9 bases, and 17 bases separated the two germline ends. Germline V gives CDR1 MDHEN, CDR2 SYDVKM. CDR3 protein: CASSPLTFTGEQFF. In DNA form, the CDR3 reads TGTGCCAGCAGTCCCCTGACCTTTACTGGTGAGCAGTTCTTC. Using reference TRBV28 and TRBJ2-1 for the parts outside the CDR3, the full variable domain is DVKVTQSSRYLVKRTGEKVFLECVQDMDHENMFWYRQDPGLGLRLIYFSYDVKMKEKGDIPEGYSVSREKKERFSLILESASTNQTSMYLCASSPLTFTGEQFFGPGTRLTVL.

V usage is TRBV6-5 and J usage is TRBJ2-5; maybe TRBD1 (6 bases). Germline lookup yields CDR1 MNHEY and CDR2 SVGAGI. There are 16 residues in the CDR3. V shed 2 bases and J shed 0 bases, with 13 bases lying between them. CDR3 sequence: CASSYTQGTYQETQYF. The DNA of the CDR3 is TGTGCCAGCAGTTACACGCAGGGGACCTACCAAGAGACCCAGTACTTC.

The J gene is TRBJ2-7, the V gene TRBV28; TRBD2 matches 8 bases. Trimming cost V 5 bases and J 2 bases; bases outside gene matches: 8. Germline lookup yields CDR1 MDHEN and CDR2 SYDVKM. The CDR3 consists of 15 residues. The CDR3 here is CASSPRLATTYEQYF. CDR3 in DNA: TGTGCCAGCAGTCCCCGACTAGCGACTACCTACGAGCAGTACTTC.

The chain is built from TRBV10-3 and TRBJ2-5, with 7 bases identical to TRBD2. V gave up 6 bases and J gave up 5 bases; unmatched junction bases: 9. Germline CDR1 is ENHRY and CDR2 is SYGVKD. This CDR3 region has 14 residues. CDR3: CAIRATSDWETQYF. Here the CDR3 DNA reads TGTGCCATCAGAGCAACTAGCGATTGGGAGACCCAGTACTTC.

V and J are TRBV27 and TRBJ2-7; 7 bases align to TRBD1. V was pared by 0 bases and J by 4 bases, with 3 bases of the junction left unmatched. The CDR3 contains 14 residues. Per germline, CDR1 MNHEY and CDR2 SMNVEV (reference sequence). The CDR3 DNA is TGTGCCAGCAGTTTATCGATGGACAGGTACGAGCAGTACTTC. Encoded protein: CASSLSMDRYEQYF.

The CDR3 reads CAISESGGDTQYF. The CDR3 nucleotides read TGTGCCATCAGTGAGTCGGGGGGAGATACGCAGTATTTT. The V and J genes are TRBV10-3 and TRBJ2-3; tentatively, D is TRBD2 (6 bases). Germline CDR1 is ENHRY and CDR2 is SYGVKD. V lost 0 bases and J 5 bases, leaving 6 bases between the germline ends. This CDR3 has 13 amino acids.

The J gene is TRBJ2-3, the V gene TRBV6-4; 12 nucleotides agree with TRBD2. V gave up 5 bases and J gave up 5 bases; unmatched junction bases: 5. CDR1 and CDR2 from the germline V gene are MRHNA and SNTAGT. This CDR3 comprises 15 residues. The CDR3 DNA follows: TGTGCCAGCAGTCGACTAGCGGGAGTGGGAGATACGCAGTATTTT. This sequence encodes CASSRLAGVGDTQYF.

This clone was detected once. The gene calls are TRBV7-9 and TRBJ2-1; TRBD2 agrees at 8 bases. The V segment lost 5 bases and the J segment 15 bases; nucleotides outside the gene matches: 9. Germline CDR1 and CDR2: SEHNR and FQNEAQ (reference sequence). The CDR3 runs 12 residues. As DNA, the CDR3 is TGTGCCAGCAGCGAACTAGCGGCCAGTGGGTTCTTC. It translates to CASSELAASGFF.

This clone showed up just once. CDR3 DNA sequence: TGTGCCAGCAGCCCCCCGGGGGGGGACCAAAAGCCCCAGCATTTT. It encodes CASSPPGGDQKPQHF. The gene calls are TRBV7-3 and TRBJ1-5, with a tentative D call TRBD1 (5 bases). The germline V and J ends were trimmed by 5 bases and 8 bases, with 19 bases remaining between them. CDR3 size: 15 residues. CDR1 is SGHTA and CDR2 is FQGTGA in the germline V gene. The variable domain in full, completed from reference TRBV7-3 and TRBJ1-5, reads GAGVSQTPSNKVTEKGKYVELRCDPISGHTALYWYRQSLGQGPEFLIYFQGTGAADDSGLPNDRFFAVRPEGSVSTLKIQRTERGDSAVYLCASSPPGGDQKPQHFGDGTRLSIL.

V usage is TRBV28 and J usage is TRBJ2-5, with D possibly matching TRBD1 (6 bases). The closer fit of TRBJ2-7 to the DNA end suggests the J call may be wrong. Germline V lookup: CDR1 MDHEN, CDR2 SYDVKM. The CDR3 runs 14 residues. This CDR3 reads CASSRRGRNYEQYF. The DNA of the CDR3 is TGTGCCAGCAGCCGCAGGGGTAGGAACTACGAGCAGTACTTC.

This clone turned up a few times. CDR3 DNA sequence: TGTGCCAGCAGTTCCACGGGAGGGACCGGGGAGCTGTTTTTT. Translated: CASSSTGGTGELFF. The chain has TRBV6-8 and TRBJ2-2; 8 bases are a match to TRBD2. V trimming: 4 bases; J trimming: 5 bases; junction bases outside the gene matches: 3. The CDR3 consists of 14 residues. Looked up from germline, CDR1 is MNHGY and CDR2 is SAAAGT.